This section outlines one T cell receptor beta chain sequence together with its context. This sample was taken from a study of T cell responses to AZD1222 COVID-19 vaccine. Germline trimming cut 4 bases from V and 6 bases from J; bases unmatched to any gene: 10. The CDR3 sequence is 16 residues long. Germline assignment: CDR1 SGHNT and CDR2 YYREEE (reference sequence). TCRdb keeps only in-frame clones here, not all; method: immunoSEQ multiplex PCR. The sample has 130,000 or so clones; approximately 86% are singletons. Sequences were derived from peripheral blood, sampled on day 0 of AZD1222 vaccination. The TCR was taken from an adult in good health. The chain couples TRBV5-4 to TRBJ1-2; TRBD1 agrees at 12 bases. As DNA, the CDR3 is TGTGCCAGCAGCCCGGGACAGGGGGCGCCGATGGATGGCTACACCTTC. Its protein is CASSPGQGAPMDGYTF.